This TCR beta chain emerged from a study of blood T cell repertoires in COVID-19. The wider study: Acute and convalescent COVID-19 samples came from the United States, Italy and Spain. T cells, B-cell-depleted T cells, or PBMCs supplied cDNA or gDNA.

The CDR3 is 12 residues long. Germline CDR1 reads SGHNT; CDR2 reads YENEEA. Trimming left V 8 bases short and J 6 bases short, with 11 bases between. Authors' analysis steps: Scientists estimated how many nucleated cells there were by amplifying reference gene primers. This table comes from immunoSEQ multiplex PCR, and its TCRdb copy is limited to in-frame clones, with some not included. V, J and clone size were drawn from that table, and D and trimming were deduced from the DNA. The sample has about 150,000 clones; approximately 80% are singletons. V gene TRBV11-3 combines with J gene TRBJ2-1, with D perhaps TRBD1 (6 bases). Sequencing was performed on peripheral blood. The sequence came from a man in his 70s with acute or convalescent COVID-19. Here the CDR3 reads CASSGVGNEQFF. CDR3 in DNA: TGTGCCAGCTCAGGGGTGGGCAATGAGCAGTTCTTC.